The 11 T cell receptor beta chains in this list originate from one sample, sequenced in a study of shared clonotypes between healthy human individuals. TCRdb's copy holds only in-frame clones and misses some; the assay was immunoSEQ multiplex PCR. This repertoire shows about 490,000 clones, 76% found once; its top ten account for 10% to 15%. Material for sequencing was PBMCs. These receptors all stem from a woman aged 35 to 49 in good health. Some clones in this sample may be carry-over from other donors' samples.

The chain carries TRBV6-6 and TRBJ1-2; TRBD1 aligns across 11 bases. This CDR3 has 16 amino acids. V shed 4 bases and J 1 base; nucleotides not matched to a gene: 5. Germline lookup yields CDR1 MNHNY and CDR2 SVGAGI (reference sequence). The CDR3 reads CASSSKGTGGNYGYTF. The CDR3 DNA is TGTGCCAGCAGTTCTAAAGGGACAGGGGGTAACTATGGCTACACCTTC.

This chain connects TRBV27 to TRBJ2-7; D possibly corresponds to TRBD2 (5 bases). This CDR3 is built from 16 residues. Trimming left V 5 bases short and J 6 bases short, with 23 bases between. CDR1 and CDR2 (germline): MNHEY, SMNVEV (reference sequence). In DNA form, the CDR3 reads TGTGCCAGCAGTCCACTCCCGCGGGCAGTATACAGCGAGCAGTACTTC. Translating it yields CASSPLPRAVYSEQYF.

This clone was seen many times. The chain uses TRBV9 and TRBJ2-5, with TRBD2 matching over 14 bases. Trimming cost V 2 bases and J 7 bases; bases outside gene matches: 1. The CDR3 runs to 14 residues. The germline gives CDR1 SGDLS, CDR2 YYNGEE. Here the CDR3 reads CASSVGLAGGTQYF. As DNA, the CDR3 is TGTGCCAGCAGCGTCGGACTAGCGGGAGGGACCCAGTACTTC.

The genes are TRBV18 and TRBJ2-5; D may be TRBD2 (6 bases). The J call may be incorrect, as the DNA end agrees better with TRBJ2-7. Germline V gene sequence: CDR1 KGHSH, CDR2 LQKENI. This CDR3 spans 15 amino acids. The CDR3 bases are TGTGCCAGCTCACCACTCGCTGGCGGGGCCTACGAGCAGTACTTC. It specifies CASSPLAGGAYEQYF.

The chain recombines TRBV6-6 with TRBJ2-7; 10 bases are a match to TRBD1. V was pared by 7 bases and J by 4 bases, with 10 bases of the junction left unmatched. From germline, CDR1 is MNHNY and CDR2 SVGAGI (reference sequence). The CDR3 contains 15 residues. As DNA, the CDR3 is TGTGCCAGCACGGCGTCGGGACAGGGGAAATACGAGCAGTACTTC. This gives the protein CASTASGQGKYEQYF.

As DNA, the CDR3 is TGTGCCAGCAGCTTAATGAGTCTCTCTGGAAACACCATATATTTT. Its protein is CASSLMSLSGNTIYF. This chain uses TRBV11-2 with TRBJ1-3, with D uncertain. Germline V lookup: CDR1 SGHAT, CDR2 FQNNGV. The CDR3 has 15 amino acids. Trimming cost V 2 bases and J 0 bases, with 8 bases left between them. The full variable domain, its missing parts supplied by reference TRBV11-2 and TRBJ1-3, is EAGVAQSPRYKIIEKRQSVAFWCNPISGHATLYWYQQILGQGPKLLIQFQNNGVVDDSQLPKDRFSAERLKGVDSTLKIQPAKLEDSAVYLCASSLMSLSGNTIYFGEGSWLTVV.

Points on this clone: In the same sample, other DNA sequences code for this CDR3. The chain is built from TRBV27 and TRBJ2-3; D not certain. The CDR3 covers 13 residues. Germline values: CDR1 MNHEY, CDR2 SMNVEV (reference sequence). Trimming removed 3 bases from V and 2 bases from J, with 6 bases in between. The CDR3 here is CASSLRPTDTQYF. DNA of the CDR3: TGTGCCAGCAGTTTGAGACCCACAGATACGCAGTATTTT.

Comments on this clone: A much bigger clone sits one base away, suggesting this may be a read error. This CDR3 reads CASSLGGYNEQLF. CDR3 coding DNA: TGTGCCAGCAGCTTAGGAGGCTACAATGAGCAGCTCTTC. The chain is built from TRBV7-9 and TRBJ2-1; no definite D call. The CDR3 runs to 13 residues. Germline values: CDR1 SEHNR, CDR2 FQNEAQ (reference sequence).

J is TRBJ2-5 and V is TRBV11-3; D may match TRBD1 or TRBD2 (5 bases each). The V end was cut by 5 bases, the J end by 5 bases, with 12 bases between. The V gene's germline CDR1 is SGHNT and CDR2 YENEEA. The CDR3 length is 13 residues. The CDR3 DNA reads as TGTGCCAGCAGCCTCCAGGGAGCGGAGACCCAGTACTTC. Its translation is CASSLQGAETQYF.

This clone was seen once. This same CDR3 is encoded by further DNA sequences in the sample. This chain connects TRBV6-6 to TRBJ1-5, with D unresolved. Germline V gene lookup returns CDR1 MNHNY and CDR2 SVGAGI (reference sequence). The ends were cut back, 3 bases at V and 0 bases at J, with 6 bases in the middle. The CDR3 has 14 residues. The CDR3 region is CASSYDHSNQPQHF. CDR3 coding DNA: TGTGCCAGCAGTTATGACCATAGCAATCAGCCCCAGCATTTT.

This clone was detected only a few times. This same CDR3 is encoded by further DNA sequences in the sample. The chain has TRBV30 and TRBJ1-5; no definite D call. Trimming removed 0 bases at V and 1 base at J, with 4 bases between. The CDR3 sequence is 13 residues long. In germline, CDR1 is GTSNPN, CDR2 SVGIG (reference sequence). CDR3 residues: CAWSVGSNQPQHF. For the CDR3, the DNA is TGTGCCTGGAGTGTAGGCAGCAATCAGCCCCAGCATTTT.